A selection of T cell receptor beta chains follows, all from one sample in a study of T cell responses to AZD1222 COVID-19 vaccine. Profiled with immunoSEQ multiplex PCR; TCRdb holds only in-frame clones, not every one. The table lists more than 100,000 clones, over 75% of them singletons, with about 7.8% in the top ten. The sample was peripheral blood, taken on day 0 of AZD1222 vaccination. These TCRs come from an adult in good health. Each CDR3 is given with its conserved first and last residue. A D gene is named only where the DNA matches it firmly. Size is omitted from some rows. Given values are once, few, many or a class for expanded clones.

j_gene: TRBJ2-7; d_gene: NA; abundance: NA; v_gene: TRBV19; CDR3aa: CASSPRAGQGSEQYF; CDR3nt: TGTGCCAGTAGCCCCCGCGCCGGGCAGGGGAGTGAGCAGTACTTC
j_gene: TRBJ2-7; d_gene: TRBD1; abundance: NA; v_gene: TRBV28; CDR3aa: CASSPWDRLRYEQYF; CDR3nt: TGTGCCAGCAGTCCGTGGGACAGGCTGCGGTACGAGCAGTACTTC
j_gene: TRBJ1-1; d_gene: NA; abundance: NA; v_gene: TRBV4-3; CDR3aa: CASSQEWQGGTEAFF; CDR3nt: TGCGCCAGCAGCCAAGAGTGGCAGGGCGGAACTGAAGCTTTCTTT
j_gene: TRBJ2-5; d_gene: TRBD2; abundance: NA; v_gene: TRBV4-2; CDR3aa: CASSQLSGSQVETQYF; CDR3nt: TGTGCCAGCAGCCAACTTAGCGGGAGCCAGGTGGAGACCCAGTACTTC
j_gene: TRBJ1-5; d_gene: NA; abundance: NA; v_gene: TRBV4-1; CDR3aa: CASSQQDRQPQHF; CDR3nt: TGCGCCAGCAGCCAACAGGACCGGCAGCCCCAGCATTTT
j_gene: TRBJ2-2; d_gene: NA; abundance: NA; v_gene: TRBV24-1; CDR3aa: CATSDPAGGNTGELFF; CDR3nt: TGTGCCACCAGTGATCCGGCCGGGGGGAACACCGGGGAGCTGTTTTTT
j_gene: TRBJ2-2; d_gene: NA; abundance: NA; v_gene: TRBV10-2; CDR3aa: CASRVLNTGELFF; CDR3nt: TGCGCCAGCCGGGTCTTGAACACCGGGGAGCTGTTTTTT
j_gene: TRBJ2-1; d_gene: NA; abundance: NA; v_gene: TRBV19; CDR3aa: CASSPLSGRALSYNEQFF; CDR3nt: TGTGCCAGTAGTCCTCTTTCCGGGAGAGCTCTTTCCTACAATGAGCAGTTCTTC
j_gene: TRBJ1-1; d_gene: TRBD1; abundance: NA; v_gene: TRBV10-3; CDR3aa: CAISPGRGLDTEAFF; CDR3nt: TGTGCCATCAGTCCGGGGAGGGGGCTGGACACTGAAGCTTTCTTT
j_gene: TRBJ2-7; d_gene: TRBD1; abundance: NA; v_gene: TRBV5-6; CDR3aa: CASSADRVVLYEQYF; CDR3nt: TGTGCCAGCAGCGCCGACAGGGTTGTACTGTACGAGCAGTACTTC
j_gene: TRBJ1-1; d_gene: TRBD1; abundance: NA; v_gene: TRBV2; CDR3aa: CASTGQGGTEAFF; CDR3nt: TGTGCCAGCACTGGACAGGGGGGCACTGAAGCTTTCTTT
j_gene: TRBJ2-5; d_gene: NA; abundance: NA; v_gene: TRBV27; CDR3aa: CASSRRGDETQYF; CDR3nt: TGTGCCAGCTCCCGTAGGGGGGACGAGACCCAGTACTTC
j_gene: TRBJ1-1; d_gene: NA; abundance: NA; v_gene: TRBV27; CDR3aa: CASSLGGRNTEAFF; CDR3nt: TGTGCCAGCAGTTTAGGGGGCAGGAACACTGAAGCTTTCTTT
j_gene: TRBJ2-5; d_gene: TRBD2; abundance: few; v_gene: TRBV5-8; CDR3aa: CASRVAGLETQYF; CDR3nt: TGTGCCAGCAGAGTAGCGGGGTTAGAGACCCAGTACTTC
j_gene: TRBJ2-5; d_gene: TRBD1; abundance: NA; v_gene: TRBV7-9; CDR3aa: CASSLGDRGRETQYF; CDR3nt: TGTGCCAGCAGCTTAGGGGACAGGGGGCGAGAGACCCAGTACTTC
j_gene: TRBJ2-1; d_gene: TRBD2; abundance: once; v_gene: TRBV24-1; CDR3aa: CATSDLSQRGTFF; CDR3nt: TGTGCCACCAGTGATTTGTCCCAGCGGGGGACGTTCTTC
j_gene: TRBJ2-7; d_gene: NA; abundance: few; v_gene: TRBV30; CDR3aa: CAWSVQIEQYF; CDR3nt: TGTGCCTGGAGTGTACAGATCGAGCAGTACTTC
j_gene: TRBJ1-2; d_gene: NA; abundance: NA; v_gene: TRBV6-5; CDR3aa: CASSLLGAANYGYTF; CDR3nt: TGTGCCAGCAGTCTGCTGGGGGCCGCTAACTATGGCTACACCTTC
j_gene: TRBJ2-7; d_gene: TRBD1; abundance: NA; v_gene: TRBV7-8; CDR3aa: CASSTTGQAYEQYF; CDR3nt: TGTGCCAGCAGTACTACGGGACAGGCCTACGAGCAGTACTTC
j_gene: TRBJ2-5; d_gene: TRBD1; abundance: NA; v_gene: TRBV5-4; CDR3aa: CASSRQGAQETQYF; CDR3nt: TGTGCCAGCAGCCGACAGGGGGCACAAGAGACCCAGTACTTC
j_gene: TRBJ2-2; d_gene: TRBD2; abundance: NA; v_gene: TRBV7-3; CDR3aa: CASSPGGGYYTGELFF; CDR3nt: TGTGCCAGCAGCCCCGGGGGAGGGTATTACACCGGGGAGCTGTTTTTT
j_gene: TRBJ2-5; d_gene: NA; abundance: NA; v_gene: TRBV2; CDR3aa: CASTRMGIETQYF; CDR3nt: TGTGCCAGCACCAGGATGGGGATAGAGACCCAGTACTTC
j_gene: TRBJ1-2; d_gene: TRBD1; abundance: once; v_gene: TRBV5-1; CDR3aa: CASSPGTDGYGYTF; CDR3nt: TGCGCCAGCAGCCCCGGGACAGACGGCTATGGCTACACCTTC
j_gene: TRBJ1-1; d_gene: NA; abundance: NA; v_gene: TRBV7-2; CDR3aa: CASSQYYTEAFF; CDR3nt: TGTGCCAGCAGCCAATATTACACTGAAGCTTTCTTT
j_gene: TRBJ1-6; d_gene: NA; abundance: NA; v_gene: TRBV5-4; CDR3aa: CASSLGGVGSPLHF; CDR3nt: TGTGCCAGCAGCTTGGGTGGGGTAGGGTCACCCCTCCACTTT
j_gene: TRBJ2-7; d_gene: TRBD2; abundance: NA; v_gene: TRBV7-2; CDR3aa: CASSPGLAGYEQYF; CDR3nt: TGTGCCAGCAGCCCTGGACTAGCGGGGTACGAGCAGTACTTC
j_gene: TRBJ1-2; d_gene: TRBD1; abundance: NA; v_gene: TRBV6-5; CDR3aa: CASSYLTGGRVVYTF; CDR3nt: TGTGCCAGCAGTTACTTAACAGGGGGCCGGGTAGTCTACACCTTC
j_gene: TRBJ2-7; d_gene: NA; abundance: few; v_gene: TRBV19; CDR3aa: CASSISGYEQYF; CDR3nt: TGTGCCAGTAGTATATCGGGCTACGAGCAGTACTTC
j_gene: TRBJ1-5; d_gene: TRBD1; abundance: NA; v_gene: TRBV2; CDR3aa: CASSAGSGQGIGYSNQPQHF; CDR3nt: TGTGCCAGCAGTGCCGGATCGGGACAGGGGATCGGTTATAGCAATCAGCCCCAGCATTTT
j_gene: TRBJ2-1; d_gene: NA; abundance: NA; v_gene: TRBV27; CDR3aa: CASSFLPDNEQFF; CDR3nt: TGTGCCAGCAGTTTTCTCCCAGACAATGAGCAGTTCTTC
j_gene: TRBJ2-3; d_gene: NA; abundance: NA; v_gene: TRBV5-6; CDR3aa: CASSLERGVYGTQYF; CDR3nt: TGTGCCAGCAGCTTGGAACGCGGCGTTTACGGTACGCAGTATTTT
j_gene: TRBJ2-7; d_gene: TRBD1; abundance: once; v_gene: TRBV7-2; CDR3aa: CASSLRTGGSYEQYF; CDR3nt: TGTGCCAGCAGCTTAAGGACAGGGGGCTCCTACGAGCAGTACTTC
j_gene: TRBJ1-5; d_gene: TRBD1; abundance: NA; v_gene: TRBV30; CDR3aa: CAWGDRGSQPQHF; CDR3nt: TGTGCCTGGGGGGACAGGGGGAGTCAGCCCCAGCATTTT
j_gene: TRBJ2-1; d_gene: TRBD1; abundance: few; v_gene: TRBV7-9; CDR3aa: CASSLTQGQGVIEQFF; CDR3nt: TGTGCCAGCAGCTTAACCCAGGGACAGGGTGTTATTGAGCAGTTCTTC
j_gene: TRBJ1-4; d_gene: TRBD1; abundance: NA; v_gene: TRBV3-1/TRBV3-2; CDR3aa: CASSQAGQDAYEKLFF; CDR3nt: TGTGCCAGCAGCCAAGCCGGACAGGACGCCTATGAAAAACTGTTTTTT
j_gene: TRBJ2-6; d_gene: TRBD2; abundance: NA; v_gene: TRBV4-1; CDR3aa: CASMGGRAGGANVLTF; CDR3nt: TGCGCCAGCATGGGCGGGAGGGCTGGTGGGGCCAACGTCCTGACTTTC
j_gene: TRBJ2-2; d_gene: NA; abundance: NA; v_gene: TRBV7-3; CDR3aa: CASSLRTPPNTGELFF; CDR3nt: TGTGCCAGCAGCCTGAGAACGCCCCCGAACACCGGGGAGCTGTTTTTT
j_gene: TRBJ2-3; d_gene: TRBD2; abundance: NA; v_gene: TRBV28; CDR3aa: CASSLLPPLAGGDLSSTDTQYF; CDR3nt: TGTGCCAGCAGTTTACTCCCCCCGCTAGCGGGGGGCGACCTTTCTAGCACAGATACGCAGTATTTT
j_gene: TRBJ2-7; d_gene: TRBD1; abundance: NA; v_gene: TRBV9; CDR3aa: CASSGRDREILVYYEQYF; CDR3nt: TGTGCCAGCAGCGGACGGGACAGGGAAATTTTGGTTTACTACGAGCAGTACTTC
j_gene: TRBJ2-7; d_gene: NA; abundance: NA; v_gene: TRBV6-2/TRBV6-3; CDR3aa: CASSSSHNSYEQYF; CDR3nt: TGTGCCAGCAGTTCATCCCATAACTCCTACGAGCAGTACTTC
j_gene: TRBJ2-7; d_gene: NA; abundance: NA; v_gene: TRBV7-2; CDR3aa: CASSYTPRHLSYEQYF; CDR3nt: TGTGCCAGCAGCTATACGCCTCGACACCTCTCCTACGAGCAGTACTTC
j_gene: TRBJ1-4; d_gene: TRBD1; abundance: NA; v_gene: TRBV25-1; CDR3aa: CASSEFGTGENEKLFF; CDR3nt: TGTGCCAGCAGTGAATTTGGGACAGGCGAAAATGAAAAACTGTTTTTT
j_gene: TRBJ2-5; d_gene: TRBD2; abundance: once; v_gene: TRBV7-2; CDR3aa: CASSDTSGGAWETQYF; CDR3nt: TGTGCCAGCAGCGATACTAGCGGGGGGGCGTGGGAGACCCAGTACTTC
j_gene: TRBJ2-7; d_gene: TRBD1; abundance: NA; v_gene: TRBV10-3; CDR3aa: CAIRPTGGGFYEQYF; CDR3nt: TGTGCCATCAGACCGACAGGGGGCGGTTTCTACGAGCAGTACTTC
j_gene: TRBJ2-5; d_gene: TRBD1; abundance: NA; v_gene: TRBV28; CDR3aa: CASTGQGVTQYF; CDR3nt: TGTGCCAGCACTGGACAGGGCGTGACCCAGTACTTC
j_gene: TRBJ1-3; d_gene: NA; abundance: NA; v_gene: TRBV7-9; CDR3aa: CASSLTGNTIYF; CDR3nt: TGTGCCAGCAGCTTAACCGGAAACACCATATATTTT